These 12 T cell receptor beta chains were all obtained from the same sample, sequenced in a study of identifying expanded T cells in peripheral blood. Only in-frame clones appear in the TCRdb table, and some are missing; sequencing was by immunoSEQ multiplex PCR. The table records tens of thousands of clones, 88% of them present only once. Sequencing was performed on blood. The receptor set was obtained from a person aged 18 to 70 in good health.

This sequence joins TRBV7-9 and TRBJ1-1; no definite D call. Germline-derived CDR1 and CDR2 are SEHNR and FQNEAQ (reference sequence). Trimming took 6 bases from V and 1 from J, leaving 12 bases between them. The length of the CDR3 is 14 residues. CDR3 DNA: TGTGCCAGCAGTACCGCCCTGACGAACACTGAAGCTTTCTTT. Amino acid sequence: CASSTALTNTEAFF.

The chain joins TRBV4-3 to TRBJ1-3; D call uncertain. Germline V gene data show CDR1 as LGHNA and CDR2 as YSLEER. V lost 0 bases and J lost 0, with 3 bases in between. This CDR3 comprises 14 residues. In nucleotides, the CDR3 is TGCGCCAGCAGCCAAGACAGCTCTGGAAACACCATATATTTT. This gives the protein CASSQDSSGNTIYF.

This sequence joins TRBV27 and TRBJ2-7; 8 positions agree with TRBD1. The CDR3 totals 16 residues. Germline V CDR1 and CDR2: MNHEY, SMNVEV (reference sequence). Losses at the gene ends were 5 bases for V and 6 bases for J; bases not matched to a gene: 15. The CDR3 region is CASSQTGASWVSEQYF. In DNA, the CDR3 is TGTGCCAGCAGTCAGACAGGGGCTAGCTGGGTGAGCGAGCAGTACTTC.

The gene calls are TRBV2 and TRBJ1-2, with 8 nucleotides matching TRBD1. Germline assignment: CDR1 SNHLY and CDR2 FYNNEI. V gave up 6 bases and J gave up 4 bases; unmatched junction bases: 13. The CDR3 sequence is 16 residues long. CDR3: CASSDPPGQGSYGYTF. The CDR3 region has the DNA TGTGCCAGCAGCGACCCCCCAGGACAGGGTTCCTATGGCTACACCTTC.

The gene calls are TRBV11-1 and TRBJ2-5; D is uncertain. From germline, CDR1 is SGHAT and CDR2 FQDESV (reference sequence). This CDR3 has 13 amino acids. V lost 1 base and J lost 3, with 6 bases in between. In DNA, the CDR3 is TGTGCCAGCAGCTTAGTAGGAAAAGAGACCCAGTACTTC. Residues: CASSLVGKETQYF. Variable domain in full (rest from reference TRBV11-1 and TRBJ2-5): EAEVAQSPRYKITEKSQAVAFWCDPISGHATLYWYRQILGQGPELLVQFQDESVVDDSQLPKDRFSAERLKGVDSTLKIQPAELGDSAMYLCASSLVGKETQYFGPGTRLLVL.

The chain joins TRBV7-9 to TRBJ2-7; 11 bases agree with TRBD1. The J segment lost 3 bases and the V segment lost 6 bases, leaving 1 base of the junction unmatched. The CDR3 spans 13 residues. The germline V gene encodes CDR1 SEHNR and CDR2 FQNEAQ (reference sequence). This chain's CDR3 is CASRGTGGYEQYF. CDR3 in DNA: TGTGCCAGCAGGGGGACAGGGGGCTACGAGCAGTACTTC. Using reference TRBV7-9 and TRBJ2-7 for the parts outside the CDR3, the full variable domain is DTGVSQNPRHKITKRGQNVTFRCDPISEHNRLYWYRQTLGQGPEFLTYFQNEAQLEKSRLLSDRFSAERPKGSFSTLEIQRTEQGDSAMYLCASRGTGGYEQYFGPGTRLTVT.

This chain joins TRBV5-1 and TRBJ1-1; D ambiguous. CDR1 and CDR2 from the germline V gene are SGHRS and YFSETQ. This CDR3 has 12 residues. V gave up 0 bases and J gave up 7 bases, with 7 bases separating them. CDR3 DNA: TGCGCCAGCAGCTTGGGAGGCTATGAAGCTTTCTTT. Amino acids: CASSLGGYEAFF.

This rearrangement joins TRBV19 to TRBJ2-1; weak D call: TRBD2 (6 bases). Germline V gives CDR1 LNHDA, CDR2 SQIVND (reference sequence). The V end was cut by 2 bases, the J end by 0 bases, with 14 bases between. This CDR3 is 17 amino acids long. The CDR3 region has the DNA TGTGCCAGTAGTATACGGCGGGAAATAAACTCCTACAATGAGCAGTTCTTC. As protein: CASSIRREINSYNEQFF.

The chain is built from TRBV4-2 and TRBJ1-6; the D gene is possibly TRBD1 (5 bases). V dropped 3 bases and J dropped 3 bases, with 18 bases sitting between them. This CDR3 has 18 residues. The germline V gene has CDR1 LGHNA and CDR2 YNFKEQ. The CDR3 sequence: CASSQAGAGGSYNSPLHF. The CDR3 DNA reads as TGTGCCAGCAGCCAGGCCGGCGCGGGGGGTAGCTATAATTCACCCCTCCACTTT.

This rearrangement joins TRBV5-6 to TRBJ2-5, with D perhaps TRBD1 or TRBD2 (5 bases each). The V gene lost 5 bases and the J gene lost 5 bases, with 19 bases spanning the gap. Germline V lookup: CDR1 SGHDT, CDR2 YYEEEE. The CDR3 has 15 amino acids. The DNA of the CDR3 is TGTGCCAGCAGGGGTGGGACGGCCGGGCGGGAGACCCAGTACTTC. It encodes CASRGGTAGRETQYF.

This chain connects TRBV30 to TRBJ2-1, with D hard to call. V was clipped by 1 base and J by 4 bases, with 5 bases between them. The CDR3 has 12 residues. Germline V lookup: CDR1 GTSNPN, CDR2 SVGIG (reference sequence). This CDR3 is CAWSEGYNEQFF. CDR3 bases: TGTGCCTGGAGTGAAGGATACAATGAGCAGTTCTTC.

The rearrangement uses TRBV7-2 and TRBJ1-3; D remains unclear. The V gene lost 5 bases and the J gene lost 7 bases, with 15 bases spanning the gap. The CDR3 covers 14 residues. Looked up from germline, CDR1 is SGHTA and CDR2 is FQGNSA. CDR3 protein: CASSLGPGRNTIYF. The CDR3 nucleotides read TGTGCCAGCAGCCTAGGGCCTGGGAGGAACACCATATATTTT.